This entry lists 4 T cell receptor beta chains sequenced from one sample in a study of cytomegalovirus exposure and HLA in healthy donors. In the PCR, 60 Vbeta and 13 Jbeta primers were used. Sequencing was performed with immunoSEQ multiplex PCR; in TCRdb, only in-frame clones are kept and a portion is missing. The sample records roughly 92,000 clones, around 8% being singletons. The material sequenced was PBMCs. These receptors came from a man aged 50 to 60 in good health and CMV-seronegative.

This clone came up a few times. The chain joins TRBV14 to TRBJ2-7, with TRBD2 matching over 7 bases. There are 14 residues in the CDR3. With 0 bases clipped from V and 10 bases from J, the junction kept 9 bases outside the gene matches. CDR1 and CDR2 (germline): SGHDN, FVKESK. In DNA form, the CDR3 reads TGTGCCAGCAGCCAAGAATCGACGGGGGGAAGACAGTACTTC. Its protein product is CASSQESTGGRQYF.

This clone was seen a handful of times. The V call is TRBV19, the J call TRBJ2-3; 11 positions match TRBD2. With V trimmed by 3 bases and J by 4 bases, 3 bases remained unmatched. The CDR3 sequence is 15 residues long. Germline CDR1 and CDR2: LNHDA and SQIVND (reference sequence). Written as DNA, the CDR3 is TGTGCCAGTAGTATTTCGGGACTAGCGGCAGATACGCAGTATTTT. It is translated as CASSISGLAADTQYF.

In this sample, this clone turned up a few times. The genes are TRBV9 and TRBJ1-4; 7 bases agree with TRBD1. CDR1 is SGDLS and CDR2 is YYNGEE in the germline V gene. The CDR3 consists of 13 residues. After removal of 2 bases from V and 10 bases from J, the junction contained 5 bases not matched to a gene. The CDR3 DNA is TGTGCCAGCAGCGTCGGCGACAGGGCAAAACTGTTTTTT. Protein sequence: CASSVGDRAKLFF.

The chain uses TRBV19 and TRBJ2-2; 12 bases agree with TRBD2. Trimming took 6 bases from V and 5 from J; bases not matched to a gene: 7. The CDR3 runs to 16 residues. Germline lookup yields CDR1 LNHDA and CDR2 SQIVND (reference sequence). The CDR3 DNA follows: TGTGCCAGTAGGCGGACTAGCGGGATAGAAACCGGGGAGCTGTTTTTT. Its translation is CASRRTSGIETGELFF. The full variable domain, rest sourced from reference TRBV19 and TRBJ2-2, is DGGITQSPKYLFRKEGQNVTLSCEQNLNHDAMYWYRQDPGQGLRLIYYSQIVNDFQKGDIAEGYSVSREKKESFPLTVTSAQKNPTAFYLCASRRTSGIETGELFFGEGSRLTVL.